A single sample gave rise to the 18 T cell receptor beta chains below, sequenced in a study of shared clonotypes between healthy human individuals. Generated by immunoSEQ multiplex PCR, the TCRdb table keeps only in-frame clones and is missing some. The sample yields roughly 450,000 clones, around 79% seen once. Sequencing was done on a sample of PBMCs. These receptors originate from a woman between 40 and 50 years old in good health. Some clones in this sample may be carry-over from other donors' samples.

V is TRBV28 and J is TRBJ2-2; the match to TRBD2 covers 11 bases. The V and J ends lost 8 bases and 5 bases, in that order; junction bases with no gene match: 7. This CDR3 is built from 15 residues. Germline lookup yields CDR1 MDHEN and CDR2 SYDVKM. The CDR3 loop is CASVSLAGGTGELFF. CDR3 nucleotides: TGTGCCAGCGTATCCCTAGCGGGAGGAACCGGGGAGCTGTTTTTT.

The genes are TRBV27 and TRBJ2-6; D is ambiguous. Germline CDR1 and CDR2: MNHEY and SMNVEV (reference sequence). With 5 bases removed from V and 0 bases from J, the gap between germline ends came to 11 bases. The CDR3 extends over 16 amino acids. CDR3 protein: CASSASGLSGANVLTF. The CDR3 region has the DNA TGTGCCAGCAGTGCCAGTGGGCTCTCTGGGGCCAACGTCCTGACTTTC. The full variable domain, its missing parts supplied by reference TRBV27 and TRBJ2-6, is EAQVTQNPRYLITVTGKKLTVTCSQNMNHEYMSWYRQDPGLGLRQIYYSMNVEVTDKGDVPEGYKVSRKEKRNFPLILESPSPNQTSLYFCASSASGLSGANVLTFGAGSRLTVL.

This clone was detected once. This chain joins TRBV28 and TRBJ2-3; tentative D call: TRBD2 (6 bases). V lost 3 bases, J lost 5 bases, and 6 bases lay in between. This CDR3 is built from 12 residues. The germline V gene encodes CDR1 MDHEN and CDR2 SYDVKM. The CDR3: CASSLGGDTQYF. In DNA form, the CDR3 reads TGTGCCAGCAGTTTGGGGGGAGATACGCAGTATTTT.

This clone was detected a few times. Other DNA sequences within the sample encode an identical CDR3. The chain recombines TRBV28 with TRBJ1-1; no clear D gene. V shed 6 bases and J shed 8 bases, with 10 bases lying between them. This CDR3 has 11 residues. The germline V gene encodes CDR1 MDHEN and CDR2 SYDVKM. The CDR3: CASSLVSEAFF. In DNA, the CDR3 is TGTGCCAGCAGCCTCGTATCCGAAGCTTTCTTT.

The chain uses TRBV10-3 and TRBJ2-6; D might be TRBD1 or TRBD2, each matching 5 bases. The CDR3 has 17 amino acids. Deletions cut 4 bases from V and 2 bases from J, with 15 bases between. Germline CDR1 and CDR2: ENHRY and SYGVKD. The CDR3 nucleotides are TGTGCCATCAGTGCCAGAGTGGGGGAGACTGGGGCCAACGTCCTGACTTTC. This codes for CAISARVGETGANVLTF.

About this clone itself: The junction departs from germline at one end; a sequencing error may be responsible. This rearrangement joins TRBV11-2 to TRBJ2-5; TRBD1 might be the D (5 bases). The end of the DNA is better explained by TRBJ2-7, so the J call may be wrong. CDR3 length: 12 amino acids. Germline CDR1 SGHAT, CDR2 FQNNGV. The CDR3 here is CASSVDRDEQYF. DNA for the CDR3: TGTGCCAGCAGCGTAGACAGAGACGAGCAGTACTTC.

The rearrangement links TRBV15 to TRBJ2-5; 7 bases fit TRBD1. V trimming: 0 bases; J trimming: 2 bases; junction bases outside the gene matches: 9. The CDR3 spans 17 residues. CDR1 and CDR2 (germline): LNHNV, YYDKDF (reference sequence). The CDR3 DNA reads TGTGCCACCAGCAGAGAGCAGGGACAGCATATTCAAGAGACCCAGTACTTC. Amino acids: CATSREQGQHIQETQYF.

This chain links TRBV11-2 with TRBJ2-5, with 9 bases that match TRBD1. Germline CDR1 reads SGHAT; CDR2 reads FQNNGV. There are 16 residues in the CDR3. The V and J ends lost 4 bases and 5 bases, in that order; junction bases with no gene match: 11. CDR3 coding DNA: TGTGCCAGCAGCTCTAACACAGGGGGCTTATGGGAGACCCAGTACTTC. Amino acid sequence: CASSSNTGGLWETQYF.

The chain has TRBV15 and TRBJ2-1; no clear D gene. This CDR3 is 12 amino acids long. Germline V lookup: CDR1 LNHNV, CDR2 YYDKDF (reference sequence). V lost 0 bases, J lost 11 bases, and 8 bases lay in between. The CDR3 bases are TGTGCCACCAGCAGAGAAGTTGGGAAGCAGTTCTTC. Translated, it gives CATSREVGKQFF.

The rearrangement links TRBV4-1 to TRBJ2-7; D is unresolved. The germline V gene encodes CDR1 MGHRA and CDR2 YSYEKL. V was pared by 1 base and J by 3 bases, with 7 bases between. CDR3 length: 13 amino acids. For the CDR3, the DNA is TGCGCCAGCAGCCAAGGGGCCGACTACGAGCAGTACTTC. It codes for CASSQGADYEQYF.

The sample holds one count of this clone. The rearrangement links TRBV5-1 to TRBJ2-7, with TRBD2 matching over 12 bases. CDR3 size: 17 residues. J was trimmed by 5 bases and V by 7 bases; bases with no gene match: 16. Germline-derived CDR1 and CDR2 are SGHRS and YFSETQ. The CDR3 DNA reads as TGCGCCAGCTCAAGGTGGCTAGCGGGAGGGCCTACGAACGAGCAGTACTTC. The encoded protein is CASSRWLAGGPTNEQYF.

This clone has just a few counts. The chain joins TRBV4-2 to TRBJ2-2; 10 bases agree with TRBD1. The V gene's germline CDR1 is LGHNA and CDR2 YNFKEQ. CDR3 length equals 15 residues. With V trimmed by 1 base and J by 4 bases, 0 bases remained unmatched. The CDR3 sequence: CASSQGTGGTGELFF. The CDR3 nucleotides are TGTGCCAGCAGCCAAGGGACAGGGGGCACCGGGGAGCTGTTTTTT.

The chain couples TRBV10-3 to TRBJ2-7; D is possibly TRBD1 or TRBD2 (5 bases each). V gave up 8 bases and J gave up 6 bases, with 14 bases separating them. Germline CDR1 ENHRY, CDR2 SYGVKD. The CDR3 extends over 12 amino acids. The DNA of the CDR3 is TGTGCCATCTCGCCGATGGGGGTCGAGCAGTACTTC. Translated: CAISPMGVEQYF.

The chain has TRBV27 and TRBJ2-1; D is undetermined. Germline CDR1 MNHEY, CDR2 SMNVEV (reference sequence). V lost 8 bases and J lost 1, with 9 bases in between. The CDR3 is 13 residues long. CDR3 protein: CASVSPSYNEQFF. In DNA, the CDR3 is TGTGCCAGCGTCTCCCCATCCTACAATGAGCAGTTCTTC.

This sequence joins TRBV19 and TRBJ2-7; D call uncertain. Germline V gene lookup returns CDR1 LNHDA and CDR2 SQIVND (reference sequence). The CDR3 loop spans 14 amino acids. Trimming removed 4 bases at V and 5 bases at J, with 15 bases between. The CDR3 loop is CASSTLIVSDEQYF. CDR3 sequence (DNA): TGTGCCAGTAGTACACTCATAGTGTCTGACGAGCAGTACTTC.

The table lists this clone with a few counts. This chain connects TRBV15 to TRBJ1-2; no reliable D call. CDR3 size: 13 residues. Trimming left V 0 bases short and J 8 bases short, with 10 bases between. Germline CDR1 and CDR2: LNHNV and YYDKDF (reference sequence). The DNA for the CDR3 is TGTGCCACCAGCAGAGATGGCGTGTTGGGCTACACCTTC. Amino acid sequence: CATSRDGVLGYTF.

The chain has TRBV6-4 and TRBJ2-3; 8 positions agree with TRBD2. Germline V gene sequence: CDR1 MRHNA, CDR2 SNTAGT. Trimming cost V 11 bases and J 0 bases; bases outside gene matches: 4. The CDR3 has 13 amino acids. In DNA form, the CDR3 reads TGTGCCTCGGGGGGGACTAGCACAGATACGCAGTATTTT. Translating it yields CASGGTSTDTQYF.

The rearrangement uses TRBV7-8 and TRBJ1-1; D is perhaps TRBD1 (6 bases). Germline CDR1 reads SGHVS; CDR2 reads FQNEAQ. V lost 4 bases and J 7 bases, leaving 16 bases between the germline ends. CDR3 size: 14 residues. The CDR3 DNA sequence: TGTGCCAGCAGCTCTACCAGGACAGCACTTGAAGCTTTCTTT. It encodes CASSSTRTALEAFF.